This record looks at one T cell receptor beta chain sequence and its context. Use of 60 Vbeta and 13 Jbeta primers characterized the PCR. The data were produced by immunoSEQ multiplex PCR, yet TCRdb's version contains in-frame clones alone and is incomplete. The sample includes 120,000 or so clones, about 8% of them seen just once. This sample is drawn from a study of cytomegalovirus exposure and HLA in healthy donors. Whole-study context: For the roughly 370 genotyped donors, 80% to 90% fell within the Caucasian-associated ancestry cluster.

Trimming removed 2 bases at V and 4 bases at J, with 11 bases between. Germline lookup yields CDR1 MRHNA and CDR2 SNTAGT. CDR3 length: 14 amino acids. The source is a woman aged 40-49 years in good health and CMV-seropositive. The chain recombines TRBV6-4 with TRBJ1-1; D uncertain. What was sequenced was PBMCs. CDR3 sequence: CASSDPGSGTEAFF. The CDR3 DNA reads TGTGCCAGCAGTGACCCCGGTTCAGGCACTGAAGCTTTCTTT.